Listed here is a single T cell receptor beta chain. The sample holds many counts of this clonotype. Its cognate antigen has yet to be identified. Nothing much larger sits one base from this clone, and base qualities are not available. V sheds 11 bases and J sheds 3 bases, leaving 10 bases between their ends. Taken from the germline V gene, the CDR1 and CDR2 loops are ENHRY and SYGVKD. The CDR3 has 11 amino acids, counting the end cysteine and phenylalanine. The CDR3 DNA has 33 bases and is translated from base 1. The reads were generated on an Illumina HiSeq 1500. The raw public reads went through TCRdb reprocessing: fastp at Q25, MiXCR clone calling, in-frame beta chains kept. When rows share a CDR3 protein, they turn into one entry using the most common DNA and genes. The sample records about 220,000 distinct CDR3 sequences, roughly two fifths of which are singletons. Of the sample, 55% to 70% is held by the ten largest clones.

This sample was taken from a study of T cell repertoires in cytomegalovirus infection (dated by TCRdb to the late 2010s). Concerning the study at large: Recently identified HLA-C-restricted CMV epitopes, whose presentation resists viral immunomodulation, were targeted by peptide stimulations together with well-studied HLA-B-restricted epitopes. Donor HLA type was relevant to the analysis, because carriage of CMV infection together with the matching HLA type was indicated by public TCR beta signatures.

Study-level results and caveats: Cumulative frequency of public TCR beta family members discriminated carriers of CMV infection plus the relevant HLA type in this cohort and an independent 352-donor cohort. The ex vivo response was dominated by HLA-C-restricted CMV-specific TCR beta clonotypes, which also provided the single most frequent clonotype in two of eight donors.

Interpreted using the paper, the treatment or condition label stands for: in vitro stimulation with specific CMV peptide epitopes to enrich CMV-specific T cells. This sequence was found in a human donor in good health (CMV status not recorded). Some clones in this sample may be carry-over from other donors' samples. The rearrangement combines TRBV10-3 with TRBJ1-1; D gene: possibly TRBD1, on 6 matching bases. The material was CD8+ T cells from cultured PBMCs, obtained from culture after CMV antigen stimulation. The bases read TGTGCCGCACAGGGTGACACTGAAGCTTTCTTT. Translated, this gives CAAQGDTEAFF.